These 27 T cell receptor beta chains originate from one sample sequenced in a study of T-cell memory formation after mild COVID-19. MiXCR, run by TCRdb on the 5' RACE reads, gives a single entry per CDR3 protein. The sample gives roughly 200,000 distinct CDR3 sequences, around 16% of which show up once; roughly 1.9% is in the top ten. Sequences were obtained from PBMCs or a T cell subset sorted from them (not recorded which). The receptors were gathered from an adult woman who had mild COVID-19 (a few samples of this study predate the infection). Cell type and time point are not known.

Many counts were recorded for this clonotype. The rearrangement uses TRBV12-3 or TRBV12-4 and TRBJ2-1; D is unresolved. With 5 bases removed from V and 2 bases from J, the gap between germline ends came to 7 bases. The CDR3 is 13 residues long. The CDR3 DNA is TGTGCCAGCAGTCCACGGGCCTACAATGAGCAGTTCTTC. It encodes CASSPRAYNEQFF.

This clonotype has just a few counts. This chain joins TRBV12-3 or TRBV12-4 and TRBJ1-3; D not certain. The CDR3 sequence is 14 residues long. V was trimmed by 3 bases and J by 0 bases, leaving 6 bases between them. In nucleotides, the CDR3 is TGTGCCAGCAGTTTCGCCAGCTCTGGAAACACCATATATTTT. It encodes CASSFASSGNTIYF.

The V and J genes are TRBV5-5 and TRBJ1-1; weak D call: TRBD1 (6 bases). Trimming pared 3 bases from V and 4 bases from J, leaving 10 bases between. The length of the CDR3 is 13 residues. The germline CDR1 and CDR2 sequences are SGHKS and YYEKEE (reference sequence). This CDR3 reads CASSSTGSTEAFF. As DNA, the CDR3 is TGTGCCAGCAGCTCAACAGGGTCCACTGAAGCTTTCTTT.

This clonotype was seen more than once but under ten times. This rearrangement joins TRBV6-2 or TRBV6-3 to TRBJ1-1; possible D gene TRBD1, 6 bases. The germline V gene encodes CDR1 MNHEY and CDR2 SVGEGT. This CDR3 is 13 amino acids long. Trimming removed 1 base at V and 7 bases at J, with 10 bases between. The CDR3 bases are TGTGCCAGCAGTTACTTTGGACAGAGTGAAGCTTTCTTT. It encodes CASSYFGQSEAFF.

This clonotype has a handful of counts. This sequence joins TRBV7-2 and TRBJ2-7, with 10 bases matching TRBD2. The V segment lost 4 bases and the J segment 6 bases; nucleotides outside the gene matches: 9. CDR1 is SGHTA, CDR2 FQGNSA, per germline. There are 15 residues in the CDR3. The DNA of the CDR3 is TGTGCCAGCAGCTCGAGCGGGAGGGCCCAGGGCGAGCAGTACTTC. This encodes CASSSSGRAQGEQYF.

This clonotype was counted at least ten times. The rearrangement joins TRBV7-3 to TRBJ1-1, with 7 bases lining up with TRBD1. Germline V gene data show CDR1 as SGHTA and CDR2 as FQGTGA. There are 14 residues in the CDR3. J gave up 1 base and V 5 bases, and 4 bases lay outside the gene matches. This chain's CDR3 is CASSQTGRNTEAFF. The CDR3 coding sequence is TGTGCCAGCAGCCAGACAGGGAGGAACACTGAAGCTTTCTTT.

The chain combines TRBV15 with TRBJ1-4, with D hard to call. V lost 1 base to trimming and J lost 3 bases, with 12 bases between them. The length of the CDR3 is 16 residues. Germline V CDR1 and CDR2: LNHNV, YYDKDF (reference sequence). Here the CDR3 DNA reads TGTGCCACCAGCAGAGCCTTCGTGCTGGCTAATGAAAAACTGTTTTTT. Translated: CATSRAFVLANEKLFF.

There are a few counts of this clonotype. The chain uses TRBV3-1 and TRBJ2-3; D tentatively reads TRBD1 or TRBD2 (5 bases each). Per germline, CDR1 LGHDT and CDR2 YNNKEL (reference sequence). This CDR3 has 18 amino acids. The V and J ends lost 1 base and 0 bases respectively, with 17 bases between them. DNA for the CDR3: TGTGCCAGCAGCCAAGGATCCGGGACGGCGACTAGCACAGATACGCAGTATTTT. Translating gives CASSQGSGTATSTDTQYF.

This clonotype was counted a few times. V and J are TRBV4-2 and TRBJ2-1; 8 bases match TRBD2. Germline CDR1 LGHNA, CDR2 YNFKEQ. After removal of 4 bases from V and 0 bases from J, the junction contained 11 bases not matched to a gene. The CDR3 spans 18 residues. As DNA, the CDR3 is TGTGCCAGCAGCCTGGGCCTAGCGGGTCCGTTCTCCTACAATGAGCAGTTCTTC. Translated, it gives CASSLGLAGPFSYNEQFF.

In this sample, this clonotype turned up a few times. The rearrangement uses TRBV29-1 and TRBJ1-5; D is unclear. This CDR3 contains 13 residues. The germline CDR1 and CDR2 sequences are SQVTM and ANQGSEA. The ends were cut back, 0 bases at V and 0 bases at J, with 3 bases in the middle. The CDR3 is CSVEENSNQPQHF. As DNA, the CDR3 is TGCAGCGTTGAAGAAAATAGCAATCAGCCCCAGCATTTT.

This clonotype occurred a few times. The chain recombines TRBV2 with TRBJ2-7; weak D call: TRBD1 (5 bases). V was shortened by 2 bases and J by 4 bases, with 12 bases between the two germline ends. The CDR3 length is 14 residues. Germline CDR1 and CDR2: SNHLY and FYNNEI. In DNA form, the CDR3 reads TGTGCCAGCAGTGAACAGGGTAGTCTGTACGAGCAGTACTTC. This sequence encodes CASSEQGSLYEQYF.

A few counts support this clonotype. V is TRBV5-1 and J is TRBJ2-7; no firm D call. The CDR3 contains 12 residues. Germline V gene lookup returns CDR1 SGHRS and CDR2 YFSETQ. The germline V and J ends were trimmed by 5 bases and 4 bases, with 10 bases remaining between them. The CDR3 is CASRGSNYEQYF. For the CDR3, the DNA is TGCGCCAGCAGGGGCAGTAATTACGAGCAGTACTTC.

CDR3 sequence (DNA): TGTGCCAGCAATATTTTAATGGGGTTTGGTGAAGCTTTCTTT. This gives the protein CASNILMGFGEAFF. This rearrangement joins TRBV6-5 to TRBJ1-1; D unresolved. This CDR3 spans 14 amino acids. V shed 7 bases and J shed 7 bases, with 19 bases lying between them. Germline CDR1 reads MNHEY; CDR2 reads SVGAGI.

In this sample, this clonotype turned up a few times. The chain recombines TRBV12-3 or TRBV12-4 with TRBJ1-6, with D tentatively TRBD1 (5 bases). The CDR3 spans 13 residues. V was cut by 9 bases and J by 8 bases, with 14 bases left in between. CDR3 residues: CARTRDSHSPLHF. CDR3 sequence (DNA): TGTGCCAGAACTCGGGACTCTCATTCACCCCTCCACTTT.

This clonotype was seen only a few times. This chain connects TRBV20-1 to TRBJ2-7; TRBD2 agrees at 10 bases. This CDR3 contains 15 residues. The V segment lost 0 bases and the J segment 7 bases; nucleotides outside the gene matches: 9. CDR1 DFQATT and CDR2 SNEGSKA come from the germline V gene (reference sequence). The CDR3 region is CSARDPASGSGEQYF. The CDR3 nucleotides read TGCAGTGCTAGAGATCCGGCTAGCGGGAGTGGGGAGCAGTACTTC.

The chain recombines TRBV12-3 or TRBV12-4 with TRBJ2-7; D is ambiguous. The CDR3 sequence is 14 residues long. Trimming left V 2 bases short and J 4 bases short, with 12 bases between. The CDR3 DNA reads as TGTGCCAGCAGTTTACTGGGCTCTGGGTACGAGCAGTACTTC. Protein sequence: CASSLLGSGYEQYF.

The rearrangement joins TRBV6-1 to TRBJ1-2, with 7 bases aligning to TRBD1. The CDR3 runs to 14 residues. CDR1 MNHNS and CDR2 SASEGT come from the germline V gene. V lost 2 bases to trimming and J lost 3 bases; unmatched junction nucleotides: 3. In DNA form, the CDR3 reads TGTGCCAGCAGTGAAAGGGGGCTCGACTATGGCTACACCTTC. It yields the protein CASSERGLDYGYTF.

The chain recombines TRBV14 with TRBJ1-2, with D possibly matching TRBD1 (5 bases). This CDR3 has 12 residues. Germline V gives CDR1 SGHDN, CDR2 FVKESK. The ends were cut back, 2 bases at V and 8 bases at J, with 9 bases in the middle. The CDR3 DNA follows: TGTGCCAGCAGCCAAATTGGGGACGGCTACACCTTC. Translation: CASSQIGDGYTF.

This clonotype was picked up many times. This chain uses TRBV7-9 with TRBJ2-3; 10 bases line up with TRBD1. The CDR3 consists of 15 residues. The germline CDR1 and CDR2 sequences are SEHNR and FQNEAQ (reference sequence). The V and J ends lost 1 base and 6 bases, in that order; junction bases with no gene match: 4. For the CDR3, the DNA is TGTGCCAGCAGCTTAGTGACAGGGGGCAAGGATACGCAGTATTTT. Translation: CASSLVTGGKDTQYF.

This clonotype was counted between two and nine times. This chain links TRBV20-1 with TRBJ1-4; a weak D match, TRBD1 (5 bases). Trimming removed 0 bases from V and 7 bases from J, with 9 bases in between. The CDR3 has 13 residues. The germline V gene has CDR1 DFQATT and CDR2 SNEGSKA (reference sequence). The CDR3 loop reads CSARDRVGEKLFF. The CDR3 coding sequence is TGCAGTGCTAGAGACAGGGTTGGTGAAAAACTGTTTTTT.

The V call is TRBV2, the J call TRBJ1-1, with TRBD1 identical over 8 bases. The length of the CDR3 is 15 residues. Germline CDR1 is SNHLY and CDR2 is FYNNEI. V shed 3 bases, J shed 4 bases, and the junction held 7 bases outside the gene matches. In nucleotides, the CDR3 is TGTGCCAGCAGTGATCAAGGACAGGGCATCACTGAAGCTTTCTTT. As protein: CASSDQGQGITEAFF. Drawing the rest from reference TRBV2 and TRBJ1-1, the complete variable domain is EPEVTQTPSHQVTQMGQEVILRCVPISNHLYFYWYRQILGQKVEFLVSFYNNEISEKSEIFDDQFSVERPDGSNFTLKIRSTKLEDSAMYFCASSDQGQGITEAFFGQGTRLTVV.

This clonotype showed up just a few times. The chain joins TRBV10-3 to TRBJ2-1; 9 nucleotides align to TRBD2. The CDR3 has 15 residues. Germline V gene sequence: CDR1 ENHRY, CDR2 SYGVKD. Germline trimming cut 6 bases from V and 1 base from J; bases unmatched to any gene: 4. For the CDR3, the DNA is TGTGCCATCAGCGGAACTAGCGGGTCCTACAATGAGCAGTTCTTC. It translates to CAISGTSGSYNEQFF.

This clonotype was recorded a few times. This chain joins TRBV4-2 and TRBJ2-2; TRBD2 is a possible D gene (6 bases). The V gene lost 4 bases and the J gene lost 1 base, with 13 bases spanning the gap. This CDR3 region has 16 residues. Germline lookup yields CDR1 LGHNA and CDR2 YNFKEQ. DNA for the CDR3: TGTGCCAGCAGCCCCTCGTGGCGGGAGAACACCGGGGAGCTGTTTTTT. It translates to CASSPSWRENTGELFF.

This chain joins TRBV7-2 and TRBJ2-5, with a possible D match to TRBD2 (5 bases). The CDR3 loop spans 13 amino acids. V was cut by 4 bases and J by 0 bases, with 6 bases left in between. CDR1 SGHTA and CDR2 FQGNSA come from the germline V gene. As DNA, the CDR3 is TGTGCCAGCAGCTCGGACTACCAAGAGACCCAGTACTTC. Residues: CASSSDYQETQYF. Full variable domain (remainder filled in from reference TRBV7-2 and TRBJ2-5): GAGVSQSPSNKVTEKGKDVELRCDPISGHTALYWYRQSLGQGLEFLIYFQGNSAPDKSGLPSDRFSAERTGGSVSTLTIQRTQQEDSAVYLCASSSDYQETQYFGPGTRLLVL.

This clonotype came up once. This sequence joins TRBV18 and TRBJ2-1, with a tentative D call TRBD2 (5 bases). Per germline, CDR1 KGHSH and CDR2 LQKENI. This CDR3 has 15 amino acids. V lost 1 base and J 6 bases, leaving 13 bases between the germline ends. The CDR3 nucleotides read TGTGCCAGCTCACCACAGGGAGACTCGAGCAATGAGCAGTTCTTC. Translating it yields CASSPQGDSSNEQFF.

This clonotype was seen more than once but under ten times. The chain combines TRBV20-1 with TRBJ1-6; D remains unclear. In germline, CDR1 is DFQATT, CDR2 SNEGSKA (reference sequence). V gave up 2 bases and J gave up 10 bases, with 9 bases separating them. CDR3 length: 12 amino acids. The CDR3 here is CSARIPGSPLHF. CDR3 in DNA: TGCAGTGCTAGAATCCCCGGATCACCCCTCCACTTT.

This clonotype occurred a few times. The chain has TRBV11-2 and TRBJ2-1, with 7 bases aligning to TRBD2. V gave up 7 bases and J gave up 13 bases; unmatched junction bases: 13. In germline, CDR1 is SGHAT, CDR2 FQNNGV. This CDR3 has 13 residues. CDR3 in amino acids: CASTSGTTGVQFF. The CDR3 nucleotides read TGTGCCAGCACCTCCGGGACTACGGGAGTACAGTTCTTC.